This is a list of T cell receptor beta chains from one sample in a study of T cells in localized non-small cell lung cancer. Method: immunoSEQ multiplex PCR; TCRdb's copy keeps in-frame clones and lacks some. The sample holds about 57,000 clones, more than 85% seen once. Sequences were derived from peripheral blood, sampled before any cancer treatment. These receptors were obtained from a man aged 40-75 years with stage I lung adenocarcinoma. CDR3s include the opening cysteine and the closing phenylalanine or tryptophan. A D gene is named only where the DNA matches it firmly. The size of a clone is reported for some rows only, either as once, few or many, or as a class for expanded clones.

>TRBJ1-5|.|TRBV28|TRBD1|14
CASSWTGGNQPQHF
TGTGCCAGCAGTTGGACAGGGGGGAATCAGCCCCAGCATTTT
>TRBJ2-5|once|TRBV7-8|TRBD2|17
CASSPGGGSLYQETQYF
TGTGCCAGCAGCCCCGGGGGGGGAAGTTTGTACCAAGAGACCCAGTACTTC
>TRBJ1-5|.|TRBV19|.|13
CASSQDRNQPQHF
TGTGCCAGTAGCCAAGACAGAAATCAGCCCCAGCATTTT
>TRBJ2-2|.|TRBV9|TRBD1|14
CASSPWTGAGELFF
TGTGCCAGCAGCCCCTGGACAGGGGCCGGGGAGCTGTTTTTT
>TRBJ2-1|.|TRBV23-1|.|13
CASSQSCRNEQFF
TGCGCCAGCAGTCAATCCTGTCGAAATGAGCAGTTCTTC
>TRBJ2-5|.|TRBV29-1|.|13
CSVSEGSQETQYF
TGCAGCGTCTCAGAGGGCAGCCAAGAGACCCAGTACTTC
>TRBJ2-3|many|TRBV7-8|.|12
CASSRATDTQYF
TGTGCCAGCAGCCGCGCAACAGATACGCAGTATTTT
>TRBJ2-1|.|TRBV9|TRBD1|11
CASSTGVEQFF
TGTGCCAGCAGCACAGGGGTTGAGCAGTTCTTC
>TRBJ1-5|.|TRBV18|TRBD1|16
CASSRKVNRGLQPQHF
TGTGCCAGCTCGCGAAAGGTGAACAGGGGGCTTCAGCCCCAGCATTTT
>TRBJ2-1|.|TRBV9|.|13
CASSVEVYNEQFF
TGTGCCAGCAGCGTAGAGGTCTACAATGAGCAGTTCTTC
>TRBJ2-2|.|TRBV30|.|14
CAQLGTSNTGELFF
TGTGCCCAACTGGGGACATCAAACACCGGGGAGCTGTTTTTT
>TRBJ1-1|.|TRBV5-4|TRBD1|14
CASSVGQGDTEAFF
TGTGCCAGCAGCGTGGGACAGGGTGACACTGAAGCTTTCTTT
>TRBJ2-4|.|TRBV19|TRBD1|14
CASSEGQGVNIQYF
TGTGCCAGTAGTGAGGGACAGGGGGTAAACATTCAGTACTTC
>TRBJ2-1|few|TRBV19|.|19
CASSADWVGRGTVYNEQFF
TGTGCCAGTAGCGCCGATTGGGTAGGTCGAGGAACGGTCTACAATGAGCAGTTCTTC
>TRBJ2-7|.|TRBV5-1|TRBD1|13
CASSLQGDYEQYF
TGCGCCAGCAGCTTACAGGGGGACTACGAGCAGTACTTC
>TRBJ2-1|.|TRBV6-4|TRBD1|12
CASSQGDDEQFF
TGTGCCAGCAGTCAGGGGGACGATGAGCAGTTCTTC
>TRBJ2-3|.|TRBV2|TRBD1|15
CASSEGTGGADTQYF
TGTGCCAGCAGTGAAGGGACAGGGGGCGCAGATACGCAGTATTTT
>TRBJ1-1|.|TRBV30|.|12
CAWGGFDTEAFF
TGTGCCTGGGGAGGATTTGACACTGAAGCTTTCTTT
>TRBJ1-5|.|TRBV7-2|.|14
CASSLGPHFQPQHF
TGTGCCAGCAGCTTAGGTCCCCACTTTCAGCCCCAGCATTTT
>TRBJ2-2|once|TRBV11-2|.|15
CASSWEAQGTGELFF
TGTGCCAGCAGCTGGGAGGCCCAGGGCACCGGGGAGCTGTTTTTT
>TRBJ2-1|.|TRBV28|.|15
CASSAGGTWVNEQFF
TGTGCCAGCAGTGCAGGAGGGACCTGGGTCAATGAGCAGTTCTTC
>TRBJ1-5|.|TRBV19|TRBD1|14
CASDQGAVGQPQHF
TGTGCCAGCGACCAGGGGGCGGTGGGTCAGCCCCAGCATTTT
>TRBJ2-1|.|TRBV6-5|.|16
CASSYSGGLSYNEQFF
TGTGCCAGCAGTTACTCGGGCGGGCTCTCCTACAATGAGCAGTTCTTC
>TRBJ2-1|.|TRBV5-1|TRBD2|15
CASSVSGNLYNEQFF
TGCGCCAGCAGCGTAAGCGGGAATCTCTACAATGAGCAGTTCTTC
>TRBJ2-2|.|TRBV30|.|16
CAWSDKGPANTGELFF
TGTGCCTGGAGTGATAAGGGACCTGCGAACACCGGGGAGCTGTTTTTT
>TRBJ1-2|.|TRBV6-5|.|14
CASTRWQGDYGYTF
TGTGCCAGCACGAGGTGGCAGGGAGACTATGGCTACACCTTC
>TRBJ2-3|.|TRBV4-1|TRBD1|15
CASSQADRAADTQYF
TGCGCCAGCAGCCAAGCGGACAGGGCGGCAGATACGCAGTATTTT
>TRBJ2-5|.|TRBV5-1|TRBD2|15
CASSLDGTSGTTQYF
TGCGCCAGCAGCTTGGATGGGACTAGCGGGACGACCCAGTACTTC
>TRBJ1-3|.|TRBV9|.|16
CASSVSPSYSGNTIYF
TGTGCCAGCAGCGTATCCCCCTCATACTCTGGAAACACCATATATTTT
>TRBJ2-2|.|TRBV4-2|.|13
CASSQTNTGELFF
TGTGCCAGCAGCCAAACTAACACCGGGGAGCTGTTTTTT
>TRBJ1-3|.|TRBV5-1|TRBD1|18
CASSSLPSGQGVGNTIYF
TGCGCCAGCAGCTCCCTCCCCTCTGGACAGGGGGTTGGAAACACCATATATTTT
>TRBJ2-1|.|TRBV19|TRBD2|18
CASRTSGRSLGTYNEQFF
TGTGCCAGTCGGACTAGCGGGAGGTCCTTGGGGACCTACAATGAGCAGTTCTTC
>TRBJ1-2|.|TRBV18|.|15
CASSKQGTQAGGYTF
TGTGCCAGCTCGAAACAAGGGACACAGGCGGGTGGCTACACCTTC
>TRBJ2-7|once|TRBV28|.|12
CASSGRGDEQYF
TGTGCCAGCAGTGGCAGGGGCGACGAGCAGTACTTC
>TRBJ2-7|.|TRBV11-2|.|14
CASSPAGPSYEQYF
TGTGCCAGCAGCCCAGCAGGGCCTTCCTACGAGCAGTACTTC
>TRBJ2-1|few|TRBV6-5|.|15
CASSYFQSSYNEQFF
TGTGCCAGCAGTTACTTCCAAAGCTCCTACAATGAGCAGTTCTTC
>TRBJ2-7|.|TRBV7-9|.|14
CASSFARGFGEQYF
TGTGCCAGCAGCTTCGCCCGTGGATTTGGCGAGCAGTACTTC
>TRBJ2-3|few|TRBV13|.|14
CASSSEGPTDTQYF
TGTGCCAGCAGCTCCGAGGGACCGACAGATACGCAGTATTTT
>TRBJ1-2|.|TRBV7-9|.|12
CASSQLNYGYTF
TGTGCCAGCAGCCAACTTAACTATGGCTACACCTTC
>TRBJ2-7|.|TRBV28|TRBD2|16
CASTPFFGGSSYEQYF
TGTGCCAGCACCCCGTTCTTTGGCGGGAGCTCCTACGAGCAGTACTTC
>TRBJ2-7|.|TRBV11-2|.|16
CASSLIPGRISYEQYF
TGTGCCAGCAGCTTAATACCGGGACGAATATCTTACGAGCAGTACTTC
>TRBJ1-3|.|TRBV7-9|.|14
CASTREGSGNTIYF
TGTGCCAGCACCCGGGAAGGGTCCGGAAACACCATATATTTT
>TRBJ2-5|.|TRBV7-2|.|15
CASSLVGASRETQYF
TGTGCCAGCAGCTTAGTCGGGGCCTCCCGAGAGACCCAGTACTTC
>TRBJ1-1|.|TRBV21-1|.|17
CASSKEETGRADTEAFF
TGTGCCAGCAGCAAGGAGGAAACAGGTCGGGCGGACACTGAAGCTTTCTTT
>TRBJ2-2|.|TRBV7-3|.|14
CASSLNSAGGELFF
TGTGCCAGCAGCTTAAATAGTGCCGGCGGGGAGCTGTTTTTT